This TCR beta chain was sequenced during a study of blood T cell repertoires in COVID-19. The wider study: COVID-19 samples, acute and convalescent, were from the United States, Italy and Spain. PBMCs, B-cell-depleted T cells, or T cells provided the cDNA or gDNA that made up the material.

Authors' analysis steps: Reference gene primer amplification yielded estimated nucleated cell counts. This table comes from immunoSEQ multiplex PCR, and its TCRdb copy is limited to in-frame clones, with some not included. V and J calls and clone size come straight from that table; D and trimming were deduced from the DNA. Seen here are approximately 220,000 clones, approximately 80% observed once, and the top ten hold 27%. The CDR3 covers 13 residues. Trimming shortened V by 1 base and J by 6 bases, and 7 bases separated the two germline ends. The J gene is TRBJ2-1, the V gene TRBV12-3 or TRBV12-4; D may be TRBD1 (6 bases). The source material was peripheral blood. The origin of this receptor is a middle-aged man with acute or convalescent COVID-19. The CDR3 is CASSLVGGNEQFF. The CDR3 DNA reads TGTGCCAGCAGTTTAGTAGGGGGCAATGAGCAGTTCTTC.